These 32 T cell receptor beta chains were sequenced from one sample in a study of blood T cell repertoires in COVID-19. The data were produced by immunoSEQ multiplex PCR, yet TCRdb's version contains in-frame clones alone and is incomplete. This sample has just over 150,000 clones, with around 93% found just once. Sequenced sample: peripheral blood. These receptors all come from a woman in her forties or fifties with acute or convalescent COVID-19.

The J gene is TRBJ2-1, the V gene TRBV24-1, with D perhaps TRBD2 (6 bases). V shed 7 bases and J shed 5 bases, with 17 bases lying between them. The CDR3 contains 15 residues. CDR1 is KGHDR, CDR2 SFDVKD, per germline. CDR3 protein: CATSTRRGLNNEQFF. The CDR3 bases are TGTGCCACCAGCACCCGGCGGGGACTCAACAATGAGCAGTTCTTC.

The chain links TRBV7-3 to TRBJ1-1; D gene uncertain. The germline CDR1 and CDR2 sequences are SGHTA and FQGTGA. This CDR3 is 13 amino acids long. V lost 8 bases to trimming and J lost 9 bases, with 19 bases between them. The CDR3 coding sequence is TGTGCCAGCGCCTCTAGGAGGACCTCACAAGCTTTCTTT. Translated, it gives CASASRRTSQAFF.

The gene calls are TRBV28 and TRBJ1-1, with D uncertain. The CDR3 is made up of 13 amino acids. V was clipped by 10 bases and J by 4 bases, with 16 bases between them. Germline assignment: CDR1 MDHEN and CDR2 SYDVKM. The DNA for the CDR3 is TGTGCCACCTCGTGGCGGTCCGGCACTGAAGCTTTCTTT. This translates into CATSWRSGTEAFF.

On this clone: The sample contains more than one DNA sequence encoding this CDR3. J is TRBJ2-1 and V is TRBV12-3 or TRBV12-4; D remains unclear. The CDR3 extends over 13 amino acids. Trimming took 3 bases from V and 4 from J, leaving 7 bases between them. CDR3 nucleotide sequence: TGTGCCAGCAGTTTTGGTAGATACAATGAGCAGTTCTTC. This translates into CASSFGRYNEQFF.

The rearrangement joins TRBV29-1 to TRBJ2-3; 12 nucleotides match TRBD2. This CDR3 has 13 residues. Looked up from germline, CDR1 is SQVTM and CDR2 is ANQGSEA. The CDR3 sequence: CSLTSGRTDTQYF. CDR3 in DNA: TGCAGTCTGACTAGCGGGAGAACAGATACGCAGTATTTT.

The genes are TRBV2 and TRBJ2-7; 7 bases fit TRBD1. Germline-derived CDR1 and CDR2 are SNHLY and FYNNEI. The junction had 6 bases not matched to a gene; V was cut back by 4 bases and J by 6 bases. This CDR3 comprises 13 residues. CDR3 amino acids: CASSVGTAVEQYF. The CDR3 DNA follows: TGTGCCAGCAGTGTCGGGACAGCTGTCGAGCAGTACTTC.

The J gene is TRBJ2-2, the V gene TRBV7-3, with 15 bases identical to TRBD2. V was pared by 5 bases and J by 1 base, with 2 bases of the junction left unmatched. In germline, CDR1 is SGHTA, CDR2 FQGTGA. This CDR3 has 17 residues. In DNA form, the CDR3 reads TGTGCCAGCAGCCCGGGACTAGCGGGAGGGAACACCGGGGAGCTGTTTTTT. This sequence encodes CASSPGLAGGNTGELFF.

This chain links TRBV14 with TRBJ1-1; 8 nucleotides agree with TRBD1. V trimming: 2 bases; J trimming: 9 bases; junction bases outside the gene matches: 2. This CDR3 region has 12 residues. Germline V gene lookup returns CDR1 SGHDN and CDR2 FVKESK. CDR3 nucleotide sequence: TGTGCCAGCAGCCAATGGACAGGGCAAGCTTTCTTT. Protein product: CASSQWTGQAFF.

The chain has TRBV29-1 and TRBJ1-2; 10 bases match TRBD1. With V trimmed by 6 bases and J by 6 bases, 16 bases remained unmatched. CDR1 and CDR2 from the germline V gene are SQVTM and ANQGSEA. The CDR3 loop spans 16 amino acids. The CDR3 DNA follows: TGCAGCGTGGGTAAGGGACAGGGGATAAAAGAGGATGGCTACACCTTC. Translating it yields CSVGKGQGIKEDGYTF.

This sequence joins TRBV6-1 and TRBJ1-1; D call uncertain. CDR1 is MNHNS, CDR2 SASEGT, per germline. Trimming removed 0 bases from V and 6 bases from J, with 8 bases in between. CDR3 size: 13 residues. This CDR3 is CASSEARSAEAFF. The CDR3 nucleotides are TGTGCCAGCAGTGAAGCGCGGAGCGCTGAAGCTTTCTTT.

The chain carries TRBV2 and TRBJ1-5; 9 nucleotides match TRBD1. Looked up from germline, CDR1 is SNHLY and CDR2 is FYNNEI. There are 14 residues in the CDR3. Losses at the gene ends were 8 bases for V and 1 base for J; bases not matched to a gene: 3. The CDR3 bases are TGTGCCAGCGGGGACAGGGCAAGCAATCAGCCCCAGCATTTT. Translation: CASGDRASNQPQHF.

V is TRBV3-1 (or the pseudogene TRBV3-2) and J is TRBJ1-1; the D gene is possibly TRBD1 (5 bases). CDR3 size: 12 residues. The V gene lost 7 bases and the J gene lost 4 bases, with 10 bases spanning the gap. Germline CDR1 LGHDT, CDR2 YNNKEL (reference sequence). In nucleotides, the CDR3 is TGTGCCAGCAAGGGTAGGGGCACTGAAGCTTTCTTT. Translation: CASKGRGTEAFF.

The chain links TRBV28 to TRBJ1-1; D call uncertain. Trimming removed 3 bases from V and 3 bases from J, with 11 bases in between. The germline gives CDR1 MDHEN, CDR2 SYDVKM. The CDR3 is 14 residues long. CDR3 residues: CASSFRGVYTEAFF. The CDR3 DNA follows: TGTGCCAGCAGTTTTCGCGGGGTCTACACTGAAGCTTTCTTT.

The chain uses TRBV11-3 and TRBJ2-1, with no clear D. Per germline, CDR1 SGHNT and CDR2 YENEEA. The CDR3 runs 13 residues. V was cut by 2 bases and J by 5 bases, with 7 bases left in between. CDR3 loop: CASSLTRDNEQFF. The CDR3 DNA reads TGTGCCAGCAGCTTAACACGGGACAATGAGCAGTTCTTC.

This chain joins TRBV30 and TRBJ2-3, with 8 bases lining up with TRBD2. The CDR3 loop spans 17 amino acids. Trimming cost V 7 bases and J 7 bases; bases outside gene matches: 22. Germline values: CDR1 GTSNPN, CDR2 SVGIG (reference sequence). The CDR3 DNA follows: TGTGCCTTGGACGCCTGGACAGCGGGAGCAGCTTTGTATACGCAGTATTTT. Translation: CALDAWTAGAALYTQYF.

The genes are TRBV7-2 and TRBJ2-3, with 8 bases matching TRBD2. V was clipped by 1 base and J by 5 bases; unmatched bases: 8. The CDR3 length is 16 residues. CDR1 is SGHTA and CDR2 is FQGNSA in the germline V gene. This CDR3 reads CASSLVSSGEVDTQYF. In DNA, the CDR3 is TGTGCCAGCAGCTTAGTCAGTAGCGGGGAGGTAGATACGCAGTATTTT.

This chain uses TRBV3-1 (or the pseudogene TRBV3-2) with TRBJ2-7; D is perhaps TRBD1 (5 bases). This CDR3 spans 14 amino acids. With 5 bases removed from V and 4 bases from J, the gap between germline ends came to 15 bases. Germline V CDR1 and CDR2: LGHDT, YNNKEL (reference sequence). The CDR3 loop reads CASSYRQIFYEQYF. The CDR3, as DNA: TGTGCCAGCAGCTACCGACAGATATTTTACGAGCAGTACTTC.

This chain uses TRBV16 with TRBJ2-1, with 7 nucleotides matching TRBD2. The junction had 7 bases not matched to a gene; V was cut back by 0 bases and J by 8 bases. Per the germline V gene, CDR1 is KGHSY and CDR2 is FQNENV. CDR3 length equals 15 residues. The chain's CDR3 is CASSQSRLARDEQFF. The CDR3 DNA is TGTGCCAGCAGCCAATCGAGACTAGCTCGAGATGAGCAGTTCTTC.

CDR3: CASSYDRGTEAFF. The CDR3 nucleotides are TGTGCCAGCAGTTATGACAGGGGCACTGAAGCTTTCTTT. The chain recombines TRBV6-5 with TRBJ1-1, with TRBD1 matching over 8 bases. The CDR3 covers 13 residues. The germline V gene has CDR1 MNHEY and CDR2 SVGAGI. Losses at the gene ends were 3 bases for V and 4 bases for J; bases not matched to a gene: 1.

The chain combines TRBV14 with TRBJ2-1; 11 bases are a match to TRBD2. Germline CDR1 is SGHDN and CDR2 is FVKESK. Trimming at V came to 3 bases and at J to 2 bases, leaving 3 bases not matched to a gene. The CDR3 sequence is 16 residues long. As DNA, the CDR3 is TGTGCCAGCAGCCATAGCGGGGGGGCCGCCTACAATGAGCAGTTCTTC. It encodes CASSHSGGAAYNEQFF. Combining the CDR3 with reference TRBV14 and TRBJ2-1 gives the whole variable domain EAGVTQFPSHSVIEKGQTVTLRCDPISGHDNLYWYRRVMGKEIKFLLHFVKESKQDESGMPNNRFLAERTGGTYSTLKVQPAELEDSGVYFCASSHSGGAAYNEQFFGPGTRLTVL.

The V call is TRBV6-6, the J call TRBJ1-2; D is possibly TRBD1 (6 bases). Trimming cost V 5 bases and J 1 base, with 11 bases left between them. The CDR3 is 14 amino acids. Germline loops: CDR1 MNHNY, CDR2 SVGAGI (reference sequence). CDR3 sequence: CASSLDRNNYGYTF. CDR3 sequence (DNA): TGTGCCAGCAGTCTGGACAGAAATAACTATGGCTACACCTTC.

J is TRBJ1-6 and V is TRBV27, with D unclear. The CDR3 length is 14 residues. V was trimmed by 4 bases and J by 0 bases, leaving 4 bases between them. Germline V CDR1 and CDR2: MNHEY, SMNVEV (reference sequence). The CDR3 nucleotides are TGTGCCAGCAGTTATAGCTCCTATAATTCACCCCTCCACTTT. This encodes CASSYSSYNSPLHF.

This clone was seen a single time. The CDR3 bases are TGTGCCTGGAGTACGGACAGGCATTACTCTGGAAACACCATATATTTT. Translating gives CAWSTDRHYSGNTIYF. The rearrangement uses TRBV30 and TRBJ1-3; 7 bases agree with TRBD1. The CDR3 covers 16 residues. Germline CDR1 GTSNPN, CDR2 SVGIG (reference sequence). V lost 2 bases to trimming and J lost 0 bases; unmatched junction nucleotides: 7.

The chain carries TRBV15 and TRBJ2-1, with 11 bases aligning to TRBD2. V shed 7 bases, J shed 5 bases, and the junction held 7 bases outside the gene matches. From germline, CDR1 is LNHNV and CDR2 YYDKDF (reference sequence). This CDR3 spans 15 amino acids. The CDR3 bases are TGTGCCACCAACCCGGGACTAGCGGCTAACAATGAGCAGTTCTTC. Its protein is CATNPGLAANNEQFF.

The chain carries TRBV28 and TRBJ2-7; D call uncertain. The ends were cut back, 6 bases at V and 5 bases at J, with 5 bases in the middle. Germline CDR1 and CDR2: MDHEN and SYDVKM. This CDR3 is built from 10 residues. CDR3 in amino acids: CASRRHEQYF. CDR3 bases: TGTGCCAGCAGGCGGCACGAGCAGTACTTC.

The CDR3 loop reads CASSQAGQGGNQPQHF. The CDR3 DNA follows: TGTGCCAGCAGCCAAGCTGGACAGGGAGGAAATCAGCCCCAGCATTTT. This sequence joins TRBV3-1 (or the pseudogene TRBV3-2) and TRBJ1-5, with TRBD1 matching over 8 bases. The CDR3 has 16 amino acids. J lost 4 bases, V lost 1 base, and 6 bases had no gene match. CDR1 and CDR2 from the germline V gene are LGHDT and YNNKEL (reference sequence).

This clone occurred a few times. The genes are TRBV19 and TRBJ2-2; TRBD1 aligns across 8 bases. CDR1 is LNHDA, CDR2 SQIVND, per germline (reference sequence). The CDR3 has 15 amino acids. J lost 3 bases, V lost 4 bases, and 4 bases had no gene match. This chain's CDR3 is CASSTGQVYTGELFF. Here the CDR3 DNA reads TGTGCCAGTAGTACGGGACAGGTTTACACCGGGGAGCTGTTTTTT.

This chain links TRBV28 with TRBJ2-6; D might be TRBD1 (6 bases). Trimming pared 7 bases from V and 4 bases from J, leaving 14 bases between. The CDR3 spans 15 residues. CDR1 is MDHEN and CDR2 is SYDVKM in the germline V gene. The CDR3 is CASKGQGKGANVLTF. Here the CDR3 DNA reads TGTGCCAGCAAAGGGCAGGGGAAGGGGGCCAACGTCCTGACTTTC. The complete variable domain, with remaining parts taken from reference TRBV28 and TRBJ2-6, reads DVKVTQSSRYLVKRTGEKVFLECVQDMDHENMFWYRQDPGLGLRLIYFSYDVKMKEKGDIPEGYSVSREKKERFSLILESASTNQTSMYLCASKGQGKGANVLTFGAGSRLTVL.

The chain has TRBV4-3 and TRBJ2-6, with 9 bases aligning to TRBD1. Trimming cost V 3 bases and J 4 bases; bases outside gene matches: 10. This CDR3 is built from 18 residues. Germline CDR1 and CDR2: LGHNA and YSLEER. This chain's CDR3 is CASSQHGGQGTGANVLTF. The DNA of the CDR3 is TGCGCCAGCAGCCAGCATGGGGGACAGGGTACCGGGGCCAACGTCCTGACTTTC.

The table lists this clone with a few counts. This chain uses TRBV7-9 with TRBJ2-5, with D tentatively TRBD1 (6 bases). Germline V gene data show CDR1 as SEHNR and CDR2 as FQNEAQ (reference sequence). This CDR3 has 16 residues. V was trimmed by 4 bases and J by 4 bases, leaving 19 bases between them. The CDR3 region is CASSSPITTGGETQYF. CDR3 DNA sequence: TGTGCCAGCAGCTCCCCAATAACGACAGGTGGAGAGACCCAGTACTTC.

The chain combines TRBV24-1 with TRBJ1-2; TRBD1 matches 8 bases. This CDR3 has 13 residues. The V gene end was trimmed by 3 bases and the J gene end by 4 bases; junction bases not matched to a gene: 0. Germline assignment: CDR1 KGHDR and CDR2 SFDVKD. The CDR3 DNA sequence: TGTGCCACCAGTGATGGACAGGGCTATGGCTACACCTTC. It yields the protein CATSDGQGYGYTF.

Details on this clone: Other DNA variants within this sample encode the same CDR3. This chain uses TRBV11-2 with TRBJ1-5, with unresolved D. Germline CDR1 and CDR2: SGHAT and FQNNGV. V shed 0 bases and J shed 4 bases, with 4 bases lying between them. CDR3 size: 13 residues. Here the CDR3 DNA reads TGTGCCAGCAGCTTAGACAGAAATCAGCCCCAGCATTTT. It encodes CASSLDRNQPQHF.